Listed below are T cell receptor beta chains from one sample, sequenced in a study of blood T cell repertoires in COVID-19. Method: immunoSEQ multiplex PCR; TCRdb's copy keeps in-frame clones and lacks some. The table lists approximately 170,000 clones, 86% of them singletons, with over 7% in the top ten. The sample consisted of peripheral blood. Every receptor here comes from a woman of 80 years or more in a cohort sampled during active or convalescent COVID-19. Each CDR3 is given with its conserved first and last residue. The D gene is left open where the match is weak. Clone size appears in some rows only: once, few, many, or a class for an expanded clone.

size,V,J,D,DNA,CDR3
once,TRBV9,TRBJ2-1,TRBD2,TGTGCCAGCAGCCTCTCAGGGGGACTAGCGGGAAATGAGCAGTTCTTC,CASSLSGGLAGNEQFF
NA,TRBV4-1,TRBJ2-1,TRBD1,TGCGCCAGCAGCCCGAAATCCGGGACAGGGGGGTCCTACAATGAGCAGTTCTTC,CASSPKSGTGGSYNEQFF
NA,TRBV4-1,TRBJ2-2,TRBD2,TGCGCCAGCAGGCCCCTAGCGGGGGGAGGGACCGGGGAGCTGTTTTTT,CASRPLAGGGTGELFF
few,TRBV5-6,TRBJ1-2,NA,TGTGCCAGCAGCTTGGCCGTGCAGGGAGGGGGCTACACCTTC,CASSLAVQGGGYTF
NA,TRBV5-1,TRBJ2-2,NA,TGCGCCAGCAGCTTGCGACAGCGAAAGAACACCGGGGAGCTGTTTTTT,CASSLRQRKNTGELFF
NA,TRBV5-8,TRBJ2-5,TRBD2,TGTGCCAGCAGCTATATAGCGGGGGGGCAAGAGACCCAGTACTTC,CASSYIAGGQETQYF
NA,TRBV3-1/TRBV3-2,TRBJ2-5,NA,TGTGCCAGCAGCCACTCTGGAGGTCGAGAGACCCAGTACTTC,CASSHSGGRETQYF
NA,TRBV7-9,TRBJ2-1,NA,TGTGCCAGCAGCCTTCTTTCGGGGGGCCACAATGAGCAGTTCTTC,CASSLLSGGHNEQFF
NA,TRBV27,TRBJ1-2,TRBD1,TGTGCCAGCAGTCACCTCTGGGGGACAGGGGAACTCCCTAACTATGGCTACACCTTC,CASSHLWGTGELPNYGYTF
NA,TRBV5-4,TRBJ2-1,TRBD2,TGTGCCAGCAGCCCAGGAGCGGGAGGCATTTACAATGAGCAGTTCTTC,CASSPGAGGIYNEQFF
NA,TRBV29-1,TRBJ1-2,NA,TGCAGCGTTGAAGGAGGGCAGGGCTACACCTTC,CSVEGGQGYTF
NA,TRBV27,TRBJ2-1,NA,TGTGCCAGCAGTCCCGTCCCCGGGAATGAGCAGTTCTTC,CASSPVPGNEQFF
NA,TRBV6-5,TRBJ2-3,TRBD1,TGTGCCAGCAGTTTAGCCGGGACAGGGGGCACAGATACGCAGTATTTT,CASSLAGTGGTDTQYF
NA,TRBV27,TRBJ1-2,TRBD1,TGTGCCAGCAGAGGGACAGCCCTTGCCTATGGCTACACCTTC,CASRGTALAYGYTF
NA,TRBV28,TRBJ2-5,NA,TGTGCCAGCAGTTTGGTCCCACTAGAGACCCAGTACTTC,CASSLVPLETQYF
NA,TRBV28,TRBJ2-5,TRBD2,TGTGCCAGCAGTTTAAGGCTAGCGGGACTCCAAGAGACCCAGTACTTC,CASSLRLAGLQETQYF
few,TRBV24-1,TRBJ1-1,TRBD1,TGTGCCACTAGACAGGGCGATGAAGCTTTCTTT,CATRQGDEAFF
NA,TRBV5-4,TRBJ1-2,TRBD1,TGTGCCAGCAGCGCTGCCGGGACAGGAAACTATGGCTACACCTTC,CASSAAGTGNYGYTF
once,TRBV5-1,TRBJ1-4,NA,TGCGCCAGCAGCTTGGCCTCGGGGGGCGGCGGTGAAAAACTGTTTTTT,CASSLASGGGGEKLFF
NA,TRBV3-1/TRBV3-2,TRBJ2-7,TRBD2,TGTGCCAGCAGCCAGAGGGAGCGGGGGGTGTACGAGCAGTACTTC,CASSQRERGVYEQYF
NA,TRBV9,TRBJ1-4,NA,TGTGCCAGCAGCGTAGGAGGGTCAGTCCCACTGGGTGGAAAACTGTTTTTT,CASSVGGSVPLGGKLFF
NA,TRBV18,TRBJ1-5,NA,TGTGCCAGCTCACCAGAGGGACAGCCCCAGCATTTT,CASSPEGQPQHF
NA,TRBV7-9,TRBJ2-7,NA,TGTGCCAGCAGCTATGGGGGGGCTACCTACGAGCAGTACTTC,CASSYGGATYEQYF
once,TRBV27,TRBJ2-1,TRBD2,TGTGCCAGCAGTTTCGCAATAGCGGGAGTGGGATTCTACAATGAGCAGTTCTTC,CASSFAIAGVGFYNEQFF
NA,TRBV7-8,TRBJ1-6,NA,TGTGCCAGCCATTCAGGGTGGAACTCCTATAATTCACCCCTCCACTTT,CASHSGWNSYNSPLHF
NA,TRBV13,TRBJ2-5,NA,TGTGCCAGCAGCCAGCGGGTACTAGAGACCCAGTACTTC,CASSQRVLETQYF
once,TRBV5-1,TRBJ2-1,TRBD2,TGCGCCAGCAGTTCCACTAGCGGGATAATCAATGAGCAGTTCTTC,CASSSTSGIINEQFF
NA,TRBV27,TRBJ1-1,NA,TGTGCCAGCAGTTTAACGGTATCTCTGAACACTGAAGCTTTCTTT,CASSLTVSLNTEAFF
NA,TRBV29-1,TRBJ1-3,NA,TGCAGCGGGCGGAGCTCTGGAAACACCATATATTTT,CSGRSSGNTIYF
NA,TRBV4-3,TRBJ2-1,NA,TGCGCCAGCAGCCAAGATTTTTCCAGGAATGAGCAGTTCTTC,CASSQDFSRNEQFF
NA,TRBV5-6,TRBJ1-3,NA,TGTGCCAGCAGCTGGACGAAAGCAGGGATCTCTGGAAACACCATATATTTT,CASSWTKAGISGNTIYF
NA,TRBV28,TRBJ2-5,TRBD1,TGTGCCAGCAGGCCGGGACAGGGGACATCGGCCCAGTACTTC,CASRPGQGTSAQYF
NA,TRBV15,TRBJ2-1,TRBD1,TGTGCCACCAGCAGAGACAGGGGGAGCTCCTACAATGAGCAGTTCTTC,CATSRDRGSSYNEQFF
once,TRBV30,TRBJ1-1,NA,TGTGCCTGGAGTGTAGGGTTCTGGGGAGAGAACACTGAAGCTTTCTTT,CAWSVGFWGENTEAFF
NA,TRBV6-5,TRBJ1-1,NA,TGTGCCAGCAGCCCCAGCAGGGCCACTGAAGCTTTCTTT,CASSPSRATEAFF
NA,TRBV7-9,TRBJ1-4,NA,TGTGCCAGCAGCTTAGCCGGACAATACGAAAAACTGTTTTTT,CASSLAGQYEKLFF
NA,TRBV2,TRBJ2-5,NA,TGTGCCAGCAGTGACCAGGTGCAAGAGACCCAGTACTTC,CASSDQVQETQYF
NA,TRBV4-1,TRBJ1-2,TRBD1,TGCGCCAGCAGCCAAGATCCCGGACAGGGAAGGTATGGCTACACCTTC,CASSQDPGQGRYGYTF
NA,TRBV12-3/TRBV12-4,TRBJ2-7,TRBD1,TGTGCCAGCAGTTTAGGACAGGGCTACGAGCAGTACTTC,CASSLGQGYEQYF
NA,TRBV29-1,TRBJ1-4,NA,TGCAGCGTAACGGACAGCTCGGCAACTAATGAAAAACTGTTTTTT,CSVTDSSATNEKLFF
NA,TRBV30,TRBJ1-6,NA,TGTGCCTGGAGTCCCTATATGTCCGGTTCACCCCTCCACTTT,CAWSPYMSGSPLHF
NA,TRBV6-5,TRBJ1-5,NA,TGTGCCAGCAGACGACAGGTATATAGCAATCAGCCCCAGCATTTT,CASRRQVYSNQPQHF
NA,TRBV11-3,TRBJ1-1,NA,TGTGCCAGCAGCTTGAGAACCTTTCTGGGTCCCAGGGTGACTGAAGCTTTCTTT,CASSLRTFLGPRVTEAFF
once,TRBV28,TRBJ1-2,TRBD1,TGTGCCAGCACCCCCCCCGACAGGGGTTATGGCTACACCTTC,CASTPPDRGYGYTF
once,TRBV28,TRBJ2-3,NA,TGTGCCAGCAGTTCGTCTGCGGGACAGCACACAGATACGCAGTATTTT,CASSSSAGQHTDTQYF
NA,TRBV5-6,TRBJ1-1,TRBD1,TGTGCCAGCAGCTCATACAGGGGGGCTGAAGCTTTCTTT,CASSSYRGAEAFF
few,TRBV4-1,TRBJ2-5,NA,TGCGCCAGCAGCCAATTACAGCTCCAAGAGACCCAGTACTTC,CASSQLQLQETQYF
NA,TRBV6-5,TRBJ2-5,NA,TGTGCCAGCAGCGGCCTATTGGGGGCCCCGGAGACCCAGTACTTC,CASSGLLGAPETQYF
NA,TRBV9,TRBJ2-5,NA,TGTGCCAGCAGCGTAGATGGGAGGGGGACTGAGACCCAGTACTTC,CASSVDGRGTETQYF
NA,TRBV18,TRBJ1-2,NA,TGTGCCAGCTTAACGGGACTTGATAATGGCTACACCTTC,CASLTGLDNGYTF
few,TRBV30,TRBJ2-5,NA,TGTGCCTGGAGTGTACGTAAGGGGTACCAAGAGACCCAGTACTTC,CAWSVRKGYQETQYF
NA,TRBV27,TRBJ1-1,NA,TGTGCCAGCACAACCAGGGTGGGAACTGAAGCTTTCTTT,CASTTRVGTEAFF
once,TRBV12-2,TRBJ2-2,NA,TGTGCAAGTCGCTTAGTCGGGGTTAGGGACAGGGAGTTCCCTCTGGGTGGGAACACCGGGGAGCTGTTTTTT,CASRLVGVRDREFPLGGNTGELFF
NA,TRBV19,TRBJ2-2,NA,TGTGCCACCCCACGGCAGGGAAGGACCGGGGAGCTGTTTTTT,CATPRQGRTGELFF
NA,TRBV9,TRBJ2-2,NA,TGTGCCAGCAGCCCAACGGGTGGAACCGGGGAGCTGTTTTTT,CASSPTGGTGELFF
NA,TRBV5-1,TRBJ1-2,TRBD1,TGCGCCAGCAGCTCATCTGACAGGGGGCCTAGTGGGCGAGGCTACACCTTC,CASSSSDRGPSGRGYTF
NA,TRBV3-1/TRBV3-2,TRBJ2-1,TRBD2,TGTGCCAGCAGCCCGGGACTAGCGAGGAATGAGCAGTTCTTC,CASSPGLARNEQFF